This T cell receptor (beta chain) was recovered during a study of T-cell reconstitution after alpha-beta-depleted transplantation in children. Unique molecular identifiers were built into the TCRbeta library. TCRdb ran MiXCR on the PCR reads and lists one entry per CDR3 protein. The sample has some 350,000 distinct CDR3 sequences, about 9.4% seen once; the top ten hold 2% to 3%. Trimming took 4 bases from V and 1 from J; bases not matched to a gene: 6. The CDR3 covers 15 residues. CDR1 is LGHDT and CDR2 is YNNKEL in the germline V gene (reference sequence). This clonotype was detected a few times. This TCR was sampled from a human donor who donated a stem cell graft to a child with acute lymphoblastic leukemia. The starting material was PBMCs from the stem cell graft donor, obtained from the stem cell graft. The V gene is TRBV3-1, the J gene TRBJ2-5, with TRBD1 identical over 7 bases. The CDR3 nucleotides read TGTGCCAGCAGCCTGGGGACAGAACTCCAAGAGACCCAGTACTTC. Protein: CASSLGTELQETQYF.